One and the same sample provided the 9 T cell receptor beta chains below, sequenced in a study of T cell repertoires in cytomegalovirus infection. TCRdb reprocessed the reads via MiXCR and lists one record per CDR3 protein. The sample has some 700,000 distinct CDR3 sequences, 35% to 45% seen once. Sequencing was done on a sample of PBMCs. The receptors come from a human donor in good health (CMV status not recorded). Some clones in this sample may be carry-over from other donors' samples.

A word on this clonotype: Germline and junction disagree at one end, which may indicate a read error. J is TRBJ2-1 and V is TRBV5-5; D is undetermined. CDR3 length: 15 amino acids. Germline CDR1 SGHKS, CDR2 YYEKEE (reference sequence). In nucleotides, the CDR3 is TGTGCCAGCAGCTTGCTCGGAAACTCCTACAATGAGCAGTGCTTC. Protein: CASSLLGNSYNEQCF.

The chain employs TRBV7-2 and TRBJ1-1, with 8 bases identical to TRBD1. Germline V CDR1 and CDR2: SGHTA, FQGNSA. The CDR3 runs 16 residues. With 4 bases clipped from V and 4 bases from J, the junction kept 11 bases outside the gene matches. CDR3 bases: TGTGCCAGCAGCTCACAAGCAGGGGGCAAGGTCACTGAAGCTTTCTTT. Translated: CASSSQAGGKVTEAFF.

As to this clonotype: This may arise from a read error, as a much more abundant clone is one base away. As the CDR3 is not closed by the conserved phenylalanine or tryptophan, this likely results from a read error. The CDR3 DNA sequence: TGTGCCAGCAGCTTGCCTCCGGGACTAGCGGGAGTTGACACCGGGGAGCTGTTTTTG. This sequence encodes CASSLPPGLAGVDTGELFL. The gene calls are TRBV7-2 and TRBJ2-2; 14 bases are a match to TRBD2. Trimming cost V 3 bases and J 3 bases; bases outside gene matches: 9. The CDR3 loop spans 19 amino acids. Germline lookup yields CDR1 SGHTA and CDR2 FQGNSA.

This chain joins TRBV4-1 and TRBJ1-2; D uncertain. CDR1 is MGHRA, CDR2 YSYEKL, per germline. V was clipped by 0 bases and J by 3 bases, with 8 bases between them. CDR3 length: 14 amino acids. This CDR3 reads CASSQDFADYGYTF. As DNA, the CDR3 is TGCGCCAGCAGCCAAGATTTCGCAGACTATGGCTACACCTTC.

The rearrangement joins TRBV6-8 to TRBJ1-2; the D is unclear. In germline, CDR1 is MNHGY, CDR2 SAAAGT. The CDR3 spans 15 residues. V lost 5 bases and J lost 5, with 18 bases in between. The CDR3 region has the DNA TGTGCCAGCAGTACCGACATAGTTGTGACTTATGGCTACACCTTC. This codes for CASSTDIVVTYGYTF.

With regard to this clonotype: Mismatch with germline at one junction end may stem from a read error. The genes are TRBV7-2 and TRBJ2-1; 10 bases match TRBD2. From germline, CDR1 is SGHTA and CDR2 FQGNSA. There are 17 residues in the CDR3. The CDR3 coding sequence is TGTGCCAGCAGCTTCCCCAGAGCGGGGGGGCGGGACAATGAGCAGTGCTTC. This encodes CASSFPRAGGRDNEQCF.

V usage is TRBV27 and J usage is TRBJ2-3; 10 nucleotides agree with TRBD2. The CDR3 covers 16 residues. Germline values: CDR1 MNHEY, CDR2 SMNVEV (reference sequence). With 6 bases clipped from V and 6 bases from J, the junction kept 12 bases outside the gene matches. Here the CDR3 DNA reads TGTGCCAGCAGGGGTCTGGGAGCGGGAGGGTTTGATACGCAGTATTTT. It codes for CASRGLGAGGFDTQYF.

In its sample, this clonotype was seen a few times. The gene calls are TRBV7-8 and TRBJ2-1; D is perhaps TRBD2 (7 bases). V shed 1 base and J shed 9 bases, with 13 bases lying between them. The CDR3 spans 14 residues. Germline lookup yields CDR1 SGHVS and CDR2 FQNEAQ. In DNA, the CDR3 is TGTGCCAGCAGCTTAGAGGGGGGGACGGGTGAGCAGTTCTTC. Translated: CASSLEGGTGEQFF.

The chain is built from TRBV25-1 and TRBJ2-3; D call uncertain. The ends were cut back, 5 bases at V and 4 bases at J, with 10 bases in the middle. Germline V gene sequence: CDR1 MGHDK, CDR2 SYGVNS. The CDR3 covers 13 residues. CDR3 in DNA: TGTGCCAGCAGTTTTACGGCACCAGATACGCAGTATTTT. This encodes CASSFTAPDTQYF.